This T cell receptor beta chain was recorded in a study of Ad26.COV2.S vaccination and SARS-CoV-2 variants. Study-level findings and limits: Placebo recipients and vaccine recipients were similar in non-spike TCR breadth. Reported findings describe substantial breadth in spike-specific CD8+ and CD4+ T cell responses following vaccination. Spike-specific TCR breadth was greater after Ad26.COV2.S than placebo.

The repertoire was sequenced with immunoSEQ multiplex PCR; TCRdb's copy has only in-frame clones and lacks some. The sample includes around 370,000 clones, around 90% seen only once; the top ten take 3% to 4%. For this clone: Its antigen remains unknown.

The CDR3 has 14 residues. V lost 0 bases and J 7 bases, leaving 12 bases between the germline ends. Per germline, CDR1 LNHDA and CDR2 SQIVND (reference sequence). Material: peripheral blood, obtained after recovery from COVID-19. The receptor was isolated from a human donor who had recovered from COVID-19. The chain is built from TRBV19 and TRBJ1-1, with no clear D. This CDR3 reads CASSIDQPKGEAFF. The CDR3 DNA sequence: TGTGCCAGTAGTATAGACCAACCGAAGGGTGAAGCTTTCTTT.